This T cell receptor beta chain was retrieved from a study of CD8 T cells in ankylosing spondylitis. TCRdb called the 5' RACE reads again in MiXCR, with one record for every CDR3 protein. This table has around 150,000 distinct CDR3 sequences, 30% to 40% appearing once. In its sample, this clonotype was seen a few times. This clonotype was sampled from a male donor with ankylosing spondylitis. The specimen sequenced was synovial fluid, either unsorted or a sorted T cell fraction (not recorded which).

CDR3 DNA: TGTGCCAGCAGCGAGCGGACTAGTCCCACGCGGGAGACCCAGTACTTC. Its protein product is CASSERTSPTRETQYF. The gene calls are TRBV5-5 and TRBJ2-5; the match to TRBD2 covers 7 bases. The CDR3 covers 16 residues. CDR1 is SGHKS, CDR2 YYEKEE, per germline (reference sequence). The trim removed 4 bases at V and 5 bases at J, leaving 14 bases unmatched.